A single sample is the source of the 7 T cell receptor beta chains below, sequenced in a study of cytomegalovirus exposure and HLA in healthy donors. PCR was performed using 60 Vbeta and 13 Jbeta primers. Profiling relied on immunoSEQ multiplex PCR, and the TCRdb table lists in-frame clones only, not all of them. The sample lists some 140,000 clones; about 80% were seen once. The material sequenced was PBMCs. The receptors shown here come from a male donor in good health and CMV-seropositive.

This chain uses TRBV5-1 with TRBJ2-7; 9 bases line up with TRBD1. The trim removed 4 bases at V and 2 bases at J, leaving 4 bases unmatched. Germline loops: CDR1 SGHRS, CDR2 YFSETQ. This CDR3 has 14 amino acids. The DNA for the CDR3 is TGCGCCAGCAGCAACCGACAGGGGGCCTACGAGCAGTACTTC. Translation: CASSNRQGAYEQYF.

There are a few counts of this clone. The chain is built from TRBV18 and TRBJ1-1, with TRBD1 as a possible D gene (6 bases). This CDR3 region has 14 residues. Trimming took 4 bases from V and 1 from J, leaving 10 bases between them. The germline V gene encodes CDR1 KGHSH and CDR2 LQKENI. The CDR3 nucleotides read TGTGCCAGCTCACTAAGGACAGAGAACACTGAAGCTTTCTTT. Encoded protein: CASSLRTENTEAFF.

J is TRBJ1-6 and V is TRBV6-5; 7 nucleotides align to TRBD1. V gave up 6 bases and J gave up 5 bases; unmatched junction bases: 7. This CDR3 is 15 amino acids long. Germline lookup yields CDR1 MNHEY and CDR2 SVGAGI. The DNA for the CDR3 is TGTGCCAGCAGGCCACTAGGGGGCCATAATTCACCCCTCCACTTT. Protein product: CASRPLGGHNSPLHF.

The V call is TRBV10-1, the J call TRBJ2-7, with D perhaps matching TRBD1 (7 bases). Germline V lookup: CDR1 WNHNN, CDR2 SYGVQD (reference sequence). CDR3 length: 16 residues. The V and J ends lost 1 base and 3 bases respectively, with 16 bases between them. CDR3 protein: CASSEYGGGPNYEQYF. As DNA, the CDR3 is TGCGCCAGCAGTGAGTATGGAGGGGGCCCAAACTACGAGCAGTACTTC.

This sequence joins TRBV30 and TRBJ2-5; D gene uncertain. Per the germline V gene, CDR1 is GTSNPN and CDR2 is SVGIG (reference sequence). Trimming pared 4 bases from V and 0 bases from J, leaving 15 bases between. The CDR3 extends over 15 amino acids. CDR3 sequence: CAWTPGPNHQETQYF. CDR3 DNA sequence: TGTGCCTGGACCCCAGGCCCAAACCACCAAGAGACCCAGTACTTC.

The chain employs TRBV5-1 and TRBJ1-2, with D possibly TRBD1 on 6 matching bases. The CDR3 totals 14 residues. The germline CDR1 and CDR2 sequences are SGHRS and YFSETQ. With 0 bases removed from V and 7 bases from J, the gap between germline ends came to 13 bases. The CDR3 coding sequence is TGCGCCAGCAGCTTGGACACAGGGCTTGGTGGCTACACCTTC. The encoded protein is CASSLDTGLGGYTF. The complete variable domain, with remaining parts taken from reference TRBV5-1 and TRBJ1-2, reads KAGVTQTPRYLIKTRGQQVTLSCSPISGHRSVSWYQQTPGQGLQFLFEYFSETQRNKGNFPGRFSGRQFSNSRSEMNVSTLELGDSALYLCASSLDTGLGGYTFGSGTRLTVV.

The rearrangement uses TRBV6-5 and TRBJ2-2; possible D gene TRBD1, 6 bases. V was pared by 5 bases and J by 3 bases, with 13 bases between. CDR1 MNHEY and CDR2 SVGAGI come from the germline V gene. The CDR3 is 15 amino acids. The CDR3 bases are TGTGCCAGCAGTGTGGGGGCGTCGGACACCGGGGAGCTGTTTTTT. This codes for CASSVGASDTGELFF.